Below, 30 T cell receptor beta chains from the same sample are listed, as sequenced in a study of shared clonotypes between healthy human individuals. The protocol was immunoSEQ multiplex PCR, while the TCRdb copy is restricted to in-frame clones and leaves out a portion. The table records 2 million to 2.5 million clones, 90% to 95% of them present only once. The sequencing sample was made of naive CD4+ T cells from PBMCs. Subset given: CD45RA+ positively selected. The origin of the receptors is a young man in good health. Some clones in this sample may be carry-over from other donors' samples.

This clone was counted a single time. The chain joins TRBV29-1 to TRBJ1-2; 7 bases are a match to TRBD1. This CDR3 contains 11 residues. The germline V gene has CDR1 SQVTM and CDR2 ANQGSEA. J was trimmed by 6 bases and V by 7 bases; bases with no gene match: 5. The CDR3 reads CSARQGDGYTF. The CDR3 DNA reads TGCAGCGCCCGACAGGGCGATGGCTACACCTTC.

The chain joins TRBV29-1 to TRBJ2-3, with D unresolved. Between the trimmed V and J ends, which lost 1 base and 4 bases, there was a span of 12 bases. Germline CDR1 reads SQVTM; CDR2 reads ANQGSEA. The CDR3 consists of 14 residues. The CDR3 loop reads CSVEVLVASDTQYF. The CDR3 region has the DNA TGCAGCGTTGAAGTCCTAGTGGCATCAGATACGCAGTATTTT.

Only one count was recorded for this clone. The sample has other DNA sequences that encode this CDR3 too. The CDR3 sequence is CASSLVPEETQYF. The CDR3, as DNA: TGCGCCAGCAGCCTTGTACCCGAAGAGACCCAGTACTTC. This chain joins TRBV5-1 and TRBJ2-5; D is unresolved. Deletions cut 4 bases from V and 3 bases from J, with 10 bases between. CDR3 length equals 13 residues. Germline loops: CDR1 SGHRS, CDR2 YFSETQ.

This chain uses TRBV23-1 with TRBJ2-1, with 8 bases aligning to TRBD1. TRBV23-1 is an ORF for which the function is uncertain. V shed 7 bases and J 3 bases; nucleotides not matched to a gene: 11. This CDR3 has 16 amino acids. The CDR3 region has the DNA TGCGCCAGCATCCCCTCCAGACAGGGGATCTACAATGAGCAGTTCTTC. It yields the protein CASIPSRQGIYNEQFF.

This chain uses TRBV21-1 with TRBJ2-7; no DNA check was done on the table's D call, TRBD1. TRBV21-1 represents a pseudogene. This CDR3 comprises 16 residues. For the CDR3, the DNA is TGTGCCAGCAGCAAGGCCGCCAGGGGCGCAACCTACGAGCAGTACTTC. Translated, it gives CASSKAARGATYEQYF.

To note about this clone: Other DNA sequences in this specimen translate into the identical CDR3. The J gene is TRBJ2-3, the V gene TRBV6-5; unclear D gene. V lost 1 base and J lost 1, with 6 bases in between. The CDR3 has 14 amino acids. The germline V gene encodes CDR1 MNHEY and CDR2 SVGAGI. The CDR3 loop is CASSYLGGTDTQYF. The CDR3 bases are TGTGCCAGCAGTTACTTGGGTGGCACAGATACGCAGTATTTT.

The chain couples TRBV5-8 to TRBJ1-3, with D unresolved. Germline CDR1 and CDR2: SGHTS and YDEGEE. Trimming removed 0 bases from V and 2 bases from J, with 9 bases in between. The CDR3 length is 15 residues. The DNA of the CDR3 is TGTGCCAGCAGCTTGGGAACGGAAACTGGAAACACCATATATTTT. As protein: CASSLGTETGNTIYF.

The genes are TRBV5-4 and TRBJ1-4; D is possibly TRBD1 (5 bases). CDR1 and CDR2 (germline): SGHNT, YYREEE (reference sequence). The length of the CDR3 is 14 residues. V gave up 3 bases and J gave up 7 bases, with 13 bases separating them. CDR3: CASSSRVLGEKLFF. The CDR3 DNA is TGTGCCAGCAGCTCCAGGGTGCTTGGTGAAAAACTGTTTTTT. The whole variable domain, remainder taken from reference TRBV5-4 and TRBJ1-4, is ETGVTQSPTHLIKTRGQQVTLRCSSQSGHNTVSWYQQALGQGPQFIFQYYREEENGRGNFPPRFSGLQFPNYSSELNVNALELDDSALYLCASSSRVLGEKLFFGSGTQLSVL.

For this clone: The same CDR3 can be traced to other DNA sequences in this sample. The V gene is TRBV28, the J gene TRBJ2-7; 10 bases are shared with TRBD1. Germline V gives CDR1 MDHEN, CDR2 SYDVKM. This CDR3 spans 14 amino acids. Losses at the gene ends were 6 bases for V and 2 bases for J; bases not matched to a gene: 4. The CDR3 spells CASSQGQGPYEQYF. The CDR3 bases are TGTGCCAGCAGCCAGGGACAGGGGCCCTACGAGCAGTACTTC. Filled out from reference TRBV28 and TRBJ2-7, the complete variable domain reads DVKVTQSSRYLVKRTGEKVFLECVQDMDHENMFWYRQDPGLGLRLIYFSYDVKMKEKGDIPEGYSVSREKKERFSLILESASTNQTSMYLCASSQGQGPYEQYFGPGTRLTVT.

The gene calls are TRBV5-1 and TRBJ2-7, with 8 positions matching TRBD1. CDR1 SGHRS and CDR2 YFSETQ come from the germline V gene. J gave up 5 bases and V 0 bases, and 4 bases lay outside the gene matches. CDR3 length: 14 residues. CDR3 bases: TGCGCCAGCAGCTTGGCCAGGGGGCAGCACGAGCAGTACTTC. This gives the protein CASSLARGQHEQYF. Full variable domain (remainder filled in from reference TRBV5-1 and TRBJ2-7): KAGVTQTPRYLIKTRGQQVTLSCSPISGHRSVSWYQQTPGQGLQFLFEYFSETQRNKGNFPGRFSGRQFSNSRSEMNVSTLELGDSALYLCASSLARGQHEQYFGPGTRLTVT.

This clone appeared once. The chain combines TRBV11-3 with TRBJ1-1; no clear D. With 4 bases removed from V and 1 base from J, the gap between germline ends came to 13 bases. Germline V gene data show CDR1 as SGHNT and CDR2 as YENEEA. CDR3 length: 15 residues. The CDR3, as DNA: TGTGCCAGCAGCTCCGGCGAAACTTCGAACACTGAAGCTTTCTTT. This codes for CASSSGETSNTEAFF.

The V gene is TRBV7-6, the J gene TRBJ2-7; D is perhaps TRBD1 (6 bases). This CDR3 spans 16 amino acids. Germline V gives CDR1 SGHVS, CDR2 FNYEAQ. The ends were cut back, 1 base at V and 6 bases at J, with 19 bases in the middle. The CDR3 sequence is CASSLDRWPQGSEQYF. CDR3 DNA: TGTGCCAGCAGCTTAGATCGATGGCCCCAGGGGTCCGAGCAGTACTTC.

This chain uses TRBV28 with TRBJ1-2; 12 bases line up with TRBD1. CDR1 and CDR2 (germline): MDHEN, SYDVKM. The CDR3 has 19 residues. V shed 6 bases, J shed 4 bases, and the junction held 18 bases outside the gene matches. CDR3 coding DNA: TGTGCCAGCAGGTTGCCGCAAGGGACAGGGGGCGAGAATAGCTATGGCTACACCTTC. It translates to CASRLPQGTGGENSYGYTF.

In the case of this clone: Within the sample, other DNA sequences also encode this same CDR3. The chain combines TRBV30 with TRBJ2-7; D not certain. The CDR3 is 11 residues long. In germline, CDR1 is GTSNPN, CDR2 SVGIG (reference sequence). V was clipped by 1 base and J by 4 bases, with 5 bases between them. This CDR3 is CAWSDSYEQYF. The CDR3 bases are TGTGCCTGGAGTGACTCGTACGAGCAGTACTTC.

This clone was seen only once. The chain combines TRBV19 with TRBJ2-3; D perhaps matches TRBD2 (6 bases). Germline V CDR1 and CDR2: LNHDA, SQIVND (reference sequence). This CDR3 spans 15 amino acids. The V end lost 4 bases, the J end lost 0 bases, and 11 bases lay between the germline ends. Here the CDR3 reads CASSTTGTSTDTQYF. The DNA for the CDR3 is TGTGCCAGTAGTACCACGGGGACTAGCACAGATACGCAGTATTTT.

In DNA form, the CDR3 reads TGTGCCAGCAGCAGAAGGACAGGGTCGTGGGAAAAACTGTTTTTT. Encoded protein: CASSRRTGSWEKLFF. This chain links TRBV5-5 with TRBJ1-4; 8 positions agree with TRBD1. J gave up 8 bases and V 4 bases, and 10 bases lay outside the gene matches. The V gene's germline CDR1 is SGHKS and CDR2 YYEKEE (reference sequence). The CDR3 extends over 15 amino acids.

In regard to this clone: The junction departs from the called germline gene at one end, perhaps through a read error. The V and J genes are TRBV13 and TRBJ2-1, with TRBD2 identical over 10 bases. CDR1 and CDR2 (germline): PRHDT, FYEKMQ (reference sequence). The CDR3 is 13 residues long. The CDR3 loop reads CASSYSQTSGLVF. The CDR3 coding sequence is TGTGCCAGCAGCTACTCTCAGACTAGCGGGTTGGTCTTC.

The chain recombines TRBV5-8 with TRBJ1-2; no reliable D call. The germline V gene has CDR1 SGHTS and CDR2 YDEGEE. The CDR3 length is 12 residues. V shed 7 bases and J shed 1 base, with 8 bases lying between them. The CDR3 nucleotides are TGTGCCAGCTCGACGAGTAACTATGGCTACACCTTC. The encoded protein is CASSTSNYGYTF.

The CDR3 DNA reads TGTGCCAGCAGCGTCGCGTCTGACTTAAATGAGCAGTTCTTC. The encoded protein is CASSVASDLNEQFF. The chain carries TRBV7-9 and TRBJ2-1; no firm D call. The germline V and J ends were trimmed by 5 bases and 7 bases, with 15 bases remaining between them. This CDR3 has 14 residues. The germline V gene encodes CDR1 SEHNR and CDR2 FQNEAQ (reference sequence).

This clone has a handful of counts. This sequence joins TRBV19 and TRBJ1-5, with 9 bases matching TRBD1. Germline V gene sequence: CDR1 LNHDA, CDR2 SQIVND (reference sequence). The V gene end was trimmed by 5 bases and the J gene end by 9 bases; junction bases not matched to a gene: 14. This CDR3 has 16 amino acids. The CDR3 bases are TGTGCCAGTAGTCCCTCGATACCCGGGACAGGGCTGCCCCAGCATTTT. Translation: CASSPSIPGTGLPQHF.

This chain connects TRBV11-2 to TRBJ2-6, with D uncertain. The CDR3 is made up of 15 amino acids. Deletions cut 3 bases from V and 0 bases from J, with 6 bases between. Germline CDR1 and CDR2: SGHAT and FQNNGV. The CDR3 is CASSLEYSGANVLTF. In nucleotides, the CDR3 is TGTGCCAGCAGCTTGGAGTACTCTGGGGCCAACGTCCTGACTTTC. Complete variable domain (other parts from reference TRBV11-2 and TRBJ2-6): EAGVAQSPRYKIIEKRQSVAFWCNPISGHATLYWYQQILGQGPKLLIQFQNNGVVDDSQLPKDRFSAERLKGVDSTLKIQPAKLEDSAVYLCASSLEYSGANVLTFGAGSRLTVL.

J is TRBJ2-3 and V is TRBV6-5, with D tentatively TRBD1 (5 bases). This CDR3 spans 15 amino acids. Trimming removed 2 bases from V and 3 bases from J, with 12 bases in between. The germline V gene has CDR1 MNHEY and CDR2 SVGAGI. Written as DNA, the CDR3 is TGTGCCAGCAGTTACCAGGGATCTTTGACAGATACGCAGTATTTT. This codes for CASSYQGSLTDTQYF.

About this clone itself: The sample carries other DNA sequences with the same CDR3. The V and J genes are TRBV27 and TRBJ2-3; D gene ambiguous. V lost 0 bases and J lost 3, with 7 bases in between. The length of the CDR3 is 14 residues. Looked up from germline, CDR1 is MNHEY and CDR2 is SMNVEV (reference sequence). CDR3 residues: CASSLSPTTDTQYF. DNA for the CDR3: TGTGCCAGCAGTTTATCCCCGACGACAGATACGCAGTATTTT.

Worth noting for this clone: The same CDR3 arises from other DNA sequences in this sample as well. This rearrangement joins TRBV19 to TRBJ2-7, with 7 bases fitting TRBD2. CDR3 length equals 15 residues. V gave up 2 bases and J gave up 0 bases; unmatched junction bases: 4. The V gene's germline CDR1 is LNHDA and CDR2 SQIVND (reference sequence). CDR3 sequence reads: CASSISSGASYEQYF. The CDR3 DNA follows: TGTGCCAGTAGTATATCTAGCGGAGCCTCCTACGAGCAGTACTTC.

The chain is built from TRBV28 and TRBJ1-1, with 7 bases identical to TRBD1. V lost 6 bases and J lost 5; bases outside the gene matches: 3. The V gene's germline CDR1 is MDHEN and CDR2 SYDVKM. This CDR3 is built from 12 residues. The CDR3 bases are TGTGCCAGCAGAAACAGGGGAACTGAAGCTTTCTTT. Its translation is CASRNRGTEAFF.

The V and J genes are TRBV6-1 and TRBJ2-3; 9 bases are shared with TRBD1. Trimming at V came to 6 bases and at J to 4 bases, leaving 8 bases not matched to a gene. The CDR3 contains 15 residues. Per the germline V gene, CDR1 is MNHNS and CDR2 is SASEGT. The chain's CDR3 is CASRLRDRVADTQYF. The CDR3 bases are TGTGCCAGCAGGTTGCGGGACAGGGTCGCAGATACGCAGTATTTT.

This chain connects TRBV18 to TRBJ1-3; a weak D match, TRBD1 (6 bases). This CDR3 has 15 amino acids. V gave up 2 bases and J gave up 3 bases, with 11 bases separating them. Germline V gene sequence: CDR1 KGHSH, CDR2 LQKENI. CDR3 sequence: CASSPMGGVGNTIYF. CDR3 bases: TGTGCCAGCTCACCAATGGGGGGCGTTGGAAACACCATATATTTT.

The chain carries TRBV4-1 and TRBJ1-2, with D possibly TRBD1 on 6 matching bases. Germline CDR1 reads MGHRA; CDR2 reads YSYEKL. The V end lost 0 bases, the J end lost 13 bases, and 18 bases lay between the germline ends. The CDR3 spans 14 residues. CDR3 protein: CASSQDPRQATRTF. The CDR3, as DNA: TGCGCCAGCAGCCAAGATCCGAGACAGGCCACGCGCACCTTC.

The chain has TRBV18 and TRBJ2-6; D unresolved. The length of the CDR3 is 16 residues. The germline V gene has CDR1 KGHSH and CDR2 LQKENI. Trimming removed 1 base from V and 0 bases from J, with 7 bases in between. CDR3 in amino acids: CASSPLLDSGANVLTF. For the CDR3, the DNA is TGTGCCAGCTCACCACTCTTAGACTCTGGGGCCAACGTCCTGACTTTC. The entire variable domain, with the rest obtained from reference TRBV18 and TRBJ2-6, is as follows: NAGVMQNPRHLVRRRGQEARLRCSPMKGHSHVYWYRQLPEEGLKFMVYLQKENIIDESGMPKERFSAEFPKEGPSILRIQQVVRGDSAAYFCASSPLLDSGANVLTFGAGSRLTVL.

With regard to this clone: The same CDR3 is also encoded by other DNA sequences in this sample. The J gene is TRBJ2-5, the V gene TRBV5-1; the D gene is possibly TRBD1 (5 bases). The CDR3 length is 14 residues. CDR1 and CDR2 from the germline V gene are SGHRS and YFSETQ. Deletions cut 0 bases from V and 4 bases from J, with 10 bases between. CDR3 loop: CASSLAQGLETQYF. For the CDR3, the DNA is TGCGCCAGCAGCTTGGCGCAGGGTCTAGAGACCCAGTACTTC.